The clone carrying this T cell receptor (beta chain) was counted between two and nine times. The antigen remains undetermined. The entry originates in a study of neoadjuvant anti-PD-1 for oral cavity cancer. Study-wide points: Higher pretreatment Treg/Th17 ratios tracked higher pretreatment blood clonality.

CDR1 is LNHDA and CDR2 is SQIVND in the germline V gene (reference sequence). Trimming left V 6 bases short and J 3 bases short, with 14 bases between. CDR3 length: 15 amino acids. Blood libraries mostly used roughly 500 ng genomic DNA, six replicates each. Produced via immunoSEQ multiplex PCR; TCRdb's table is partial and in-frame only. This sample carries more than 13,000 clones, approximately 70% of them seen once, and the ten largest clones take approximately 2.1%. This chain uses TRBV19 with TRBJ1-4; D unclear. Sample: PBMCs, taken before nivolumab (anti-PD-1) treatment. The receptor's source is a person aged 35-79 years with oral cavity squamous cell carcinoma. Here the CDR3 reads CASRMTGPSNEKLFF. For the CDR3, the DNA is TGTGCCAGTAGGATGACCGGGCCCTCTAATGAAAAACTGTTTTTT.